These 21 T cell receptor beta chains share one sample of origin, sequenced in a study of CD8 T cells in Susac syndrome. After extraction with the RNeasy kit, roughly 0.45 to 1 ug of the RNA was reverse transcribed using random hexamers. TCRdb itself ran the immunoSEQ multiplex PCR reads through MiXCR, one entry per CDR3 protein. Of 80,000 or so distinct CDR3 sequences in the sample, 94% were seen once. The sequenced sample was CD8+ T cells from PBMCs. The receptors here all came from a human donor with Susac syndrome.

V usage is TRBV7-9 and J usage is TRBJ1-5; 8 nucleotides line up with TRBD1. Trimming took 5 bases from V and 7 from J; bases not matched to a gene: 7. CDR1 and CDR2 from the germline V gene are SEHNR and FQNEAQ (reference sequence). CDR3 length equals 14 residues. CDR3 amino acids: CASSPGGSGQPQHF. The CDR3 nucleotides are TGTGCCAGCAGCCCAGGGGGCTCGGGCCAGCCCCAGCATTTT. Looking up the rest from reference TRBV7-9 and TRBJ1-5 gives the full variable domain: DTGVSQNPRHKITKRGQNVTFRCDPISEHNRLYWYRQTLGQGPEFLTYFQNEAQLEKSRLLSDRFSAERPKGSFSTLEIQRTEQGDSAMYLCASSPGGSGQPQHFGDGTRLSIL.

The chain carries TRBV7-2 and TRBJ2-1, with D maybe TRBD2 (5 bases). Trimming pared 7 bases from V and 8 bases from J, leaving 15 bases between. This CDR3 is built from 13 residues. Germline V gene data show CDR1 as SGHTA and CDR2 as FQGNSA. Written as DNA, the CDR3 is TGTGCCAGCAACGGCGGGTTCGGGGATGAGCAGTTCTTC. Protein product: CASNGGFGDEQFF.

The rearrangement joins TRBV29-1 to TRBJ1-1, with 9 nucleotides matching TRBD1. The CDR3 length is 12 residues. Germline V lookup: CDR1 SQVTM, CDR2 ANQGSEA. The V segment lost 6 bases and the J segment 5 bases; nucleotides outside the gene matches: 4. The CDR3 spells CSVGQGLTEAFF. Written as DNA, the CDR3 is TGCAGCGTGGGACAGGGTTTGACTGAAGCTTTCTTT.

The rearrangement links TRBV19 to TRBJ1-4, with D tentatively TRBD1 (5 bases). The germline V gene has CDR1 LNHDA and CDR2 SQIVND (reference sequence). The CDR3 is 14 amino acids. V dropped 4 bases and J dropped 6 bases, with 12 bases sitting between them. CDR3 nucleotide sequence: TGTGCCAGTAGTAGGGACGGATTGGATGAAAAACTGTTTTTT. Protein sequence: CASSRDGLDEKLFF.

The J gene is TRBJ1-5, the V gene TRBV27; possibly TRBD1 for D (6 bases). V was trimmed by 0 bases and J by 7 bases, leaving 10 bases between them. The CDR3 runs to 14 residues. In germline, CDR1 is MNHEY, CDR2 SMNVEV (reference sequence). The DNA of the CDR3 is TGTGCCAGCAGTTTATCGTCGGGGGGCCAGCCCCAGCATTTT. It codes for CASSLSSGGQPQHF.

The chain is built from TRBV11-3 and TRBJ2-7; 12 nucleotides match TRBD2. This CDR3 has 14 amino acids. CDR1 and CDR2 from the germline V gene are SGHNT and YENEEA. J was trimmed by 6 bases and V by 5 bases; bases with no gene match: 5. The CDR3 nucleotides are TGTGCCAGCAGCCCTAGCGGGGGGGCGGCCGAGCAGTACTTC. Translating it yields CASSPSGGAAEQYF. Looking up the rest from reference TRBV11-3 and TRBJ2-7 gives the full variable domain: EAGVVQSPRYKIIEKKQPVAFWCNPISGHNTLYWYLQNLGQGPELLIRYENEEAVDDSQLPKDRFSAERLKGVDSTLKIQPAELGDSAVYLCASSPSGGAAEQYFGPGTRLTVT.

A single count supports this clonotype. The chain has TRBV20-1 and TRBJ1-2; D is ambiguous. Germline CDR1 reads DFQATT; CDR2 reads SNEGSKA (reference sequence). The CDR3 totals 13 residues. V was trimmed by 1 base and J by 3 bases, leaving 9 bases between them. CDR3 nucleotide sequence: TGCAGTGCTAGAGGGGTAACCTACTATGGCTACACCTTC. Protein product: CSARGVTYYGYTF.

The chain joins TRBV29-1 to TRBJ1-2; unclear D gene. Trimming took 3 bases from V and 6 from J, leaving 14 bases between them. CDR1 is SQVTM, CDR2 ANQGSEA, per germline. This CDR3 comprises 13 residues. The CDR3 DNA reads TGCAGCGTTGACCCCCCGTCCGGGGATGGCTACACCTTC. It translates to CSVDPPSGDGYTF.

This clonotype was counted a single time. This rearrangement joins TRBV13 to TRBJ2-5; tentative D call: TRBD2 (5 bases). CDR3 length equals 15 residues. Germline-derived CDR1 and CDR2 are PRHDT and FYEKMQ (reference sequence). The V end was cut by 0 bases, the J end by 0 bases, with 8 bases between. The CDR3 nucleotides are TGTGCCAGCAGCTTAGGACGCGGGTACCAAGAGACCCAGTACTTC. This codes for CASSLGRGYQETQYF.

This chain links TRBV10-3 with TRBJ2-3; TRBD1 might be the D (6 bases). Trimming took off 0 bases at V and 5 bases at J, with 21 bases between the two ends. Germline loops: CDR1 ENHRY, CDR2 SYGVKD. CDR3 length: 18 amino acids. As DNA, the CDR3 is TGTGCCATCAGTGAGTCGTCTAACTTCGGCCAGGGGAAAGATACGCAGTATTTT. It translates to CAISESSNFGQGKDTQYF.

V usage is TRBV2 and J usage is TRBJ2-1, with 11 positions matching TRBD2. This CDR3 has 13 residues. Trimming removed 10 bases from V and 2 bases from J; junction bases left unmatched: 1. Germline values: CDR1 SNHLY, CDR2 FYNNEI. The CDR3 nucleotides are TGTGCCATTAGCGGGGGGGCCTACAATGAGCAGTTCTTC. It codes for CAISGGAYNEQFF.

This sequence joins TRBV9 and TRBJ1-2; TRBD1 agrees at 8 bases. With V trimmed by 3 bases and J by 4 bases, 11 bases remained unmatched. The CDR3 is made up of 16 amino acids. Germline values: CDR1 SGDLS, CDR2 YYNGEE. CDR3 nucleotides: TGTGCCAGCAGCGATGGGCAGGGGGCTTCTGTCTATGGCTACACCTTC. It codes for CASSDGQGASVYGYTF.

The chain combines TRBV12-3 or TRBV12-4 with TRBJ1-1, with D hard to call. V lost 3 bases and J lost 4, with 6 bases in between. There are 12 residues in the CDR3. CDR3 region: CASSFSVTEAFF. Written as DNA, the CDR3 is TGTGCCAGCAGTTTTTCAGTCACTGAAGCTTTCTTT.

V usage is TRBV19 and J usage is TRBJ1-2; maybe TRBD1 (6 bases). Germline CDR1 is LNHDA and CDR2 is SQIVND (reference sequence). Trimming shortened V by 10 bases and J by 3 bases, and 15 bases separated the two germline ends. This CDR3 comprises 13 residues. CDR3 sequence (DNA): TGTGCCACCATGGAGGGGGGCTACTATGGCTACACCTTC. This sequence encodes CATMEGGYYGYTF.

CDR3 sequence reads: CASSLLQGGLVQPQHF. CDR3 sequence (DNA): TGTGCCAGCAGCTTACTTCAGGGGGGATTAGTTCAGCCCCAGCATTTT. This sequence joins TRBV7-9 and TRBJ1-5; 7 bases line up with TRBD1. Germline V gene data show CDR1 as SEHNR and CDR2 as FQNEAQ (reference sequence). V lost 2 bases to trimming and J lost 6 bases; unmatched junction nucleotides: 10. The CDR3 consists of 16 residues.

The rearrangement uses TRBV27 and TRBJ1-5; D ambiguous. This CDR3 spans 13 amino acids. Germline CDR1 reads MNHEY; CDR2 reads SMNVEV (reference sequence). The germline V and J ends were trimmed by 3 bases and 7 bases, with 10 bases remaining between them. In DNA form, the CDR3 reads TGTGCCAGCAGTTTTTTGGGGAGGCAGCCCCAGCATTTT. This sequence encodes CASSFLGRQPQHF.

The rearrangement links TRBV29-1 to TRBJ2-1; a weak D match, TRBD2 (5 bases). The ends were cut back, 4 bases at V and 8 bases at J, with 6 bases in the middle. The CDR3 contains 10 residues. The V gene's germline CDR1 is SQVTM and CDR2 ANQGSEA. The CDR3 nucleotides are TGCAGCGTTGCCGGGGATGAGCAGTTCTTC. Its protein product is CSVAGDEQFF.

The chain uses TRBV7-2 and TRBJ1-4; possibly TRBD1 for D (6 bases). This CDR3 spans 13 amino acids. CDR1 SGHTA and CDR2 FQGNSA come from the germline V gene. The V gene lost 6 bases and the J gene lost 8 bases, with 13 bases spanning the gap. Here the CDR3 DNA reads TGTGCCAGCAGGCCAGGGGTTGGGGAAAAACTGTTTTTT. It translates to CASRPGVGEKLFF.

Note on this clonotype: The junction does not match germline at one end; this may be a read error. This chain uses TRBV7-9 with TRBJ2-4, with D possibly matching TRBD2 (5 bases). This CDR3 comprises 14 residues. Germline CDR1 reads SEHNR; CDR2 reads FQNEAQ (reference sequence). The CDR3 DNA reads as TGTGCCAGCAGCCCCTGGGGAGCCGAAAACATTCAGTACTTC. It translates to CASSPWGAENIQYF.

V is TRBV19 and J is TRBJ1-5; D uncertain. The CDR3 is 14 residues long. Trimming pared 4 bases from V and 3 bases from J, leaving 10 bases between. Germline CDR1 LNHDA, CDR2 SQIVND (reference sequence). The CDR3 bases are TGTGCCAGTAGTAGTACAGTGTACAATCAGCCCCAGCATTTT. It yields the protein CASSSTVYNQPQHF. Complete variable domain (other parts from reference TRBV19 and TRBJ1-5): DGGITQSPKYLFRKEGQNVTLSCEQNLNHDAMYWYRQDPGQGLRLIYYSQIVNDFQKGDIAEGYSVSREKKESFPLTVTSAQKNPTAFYLCASSSTVYNQPQHFGDGTRLSIL.

This chain joins TRBV24-1 and TRBJ1-5, with TRBD1 matching 7 bases. V lost 4 bases to trimming and J lost 5 bases; unmatched junction nucleotides: 4. In germline, CDR1 is KGHDR, CDR2 SFDVKD. There are 14 residues in the CDR3. The CDR3 DNA is TGTGCCACCAGTGACAGACAGGGTGATCAGCCCCAGCATTTT. Amino acids: CATSDRQGDQPQHF.